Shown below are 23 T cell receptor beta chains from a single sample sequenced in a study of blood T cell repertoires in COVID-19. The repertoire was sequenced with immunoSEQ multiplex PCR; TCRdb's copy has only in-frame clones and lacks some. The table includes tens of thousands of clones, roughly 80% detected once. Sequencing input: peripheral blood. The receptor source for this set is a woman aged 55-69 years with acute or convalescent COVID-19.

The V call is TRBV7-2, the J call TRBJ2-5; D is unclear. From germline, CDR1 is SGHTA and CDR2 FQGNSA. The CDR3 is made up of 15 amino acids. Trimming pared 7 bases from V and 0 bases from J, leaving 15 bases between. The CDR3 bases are TGTGCCAGCACCGTAGGTACCACAGACCAAGAGACCCAGTACTTC. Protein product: CASTVGTTDQETQYF.

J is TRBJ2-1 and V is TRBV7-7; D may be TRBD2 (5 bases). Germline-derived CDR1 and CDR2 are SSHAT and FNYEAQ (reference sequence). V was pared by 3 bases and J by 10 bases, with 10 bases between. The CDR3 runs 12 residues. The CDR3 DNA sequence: TGTGCCAGCAGCTTCGCGGGTGGGGAGCAGTTCTTC. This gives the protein CASSFAGGEQFF.

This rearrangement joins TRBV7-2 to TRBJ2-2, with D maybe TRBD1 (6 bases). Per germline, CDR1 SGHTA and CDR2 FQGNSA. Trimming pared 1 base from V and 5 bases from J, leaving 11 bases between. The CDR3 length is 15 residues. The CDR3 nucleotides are TGTGCCAGCAGCTTAGTGTGGGGGCGGACCGGGGAGCTGTTTTTT. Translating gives CASSLVWGRTGELFF.

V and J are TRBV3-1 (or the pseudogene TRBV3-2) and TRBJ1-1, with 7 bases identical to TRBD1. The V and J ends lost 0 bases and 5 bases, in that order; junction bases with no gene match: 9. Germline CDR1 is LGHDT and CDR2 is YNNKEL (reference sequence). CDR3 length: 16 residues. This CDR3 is CASSQERLAQGTEAFF. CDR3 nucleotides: TGTGCCAGCAGCCAAGAGAGATTGGCACAGGGGACTGAAGCTTTCTTT.

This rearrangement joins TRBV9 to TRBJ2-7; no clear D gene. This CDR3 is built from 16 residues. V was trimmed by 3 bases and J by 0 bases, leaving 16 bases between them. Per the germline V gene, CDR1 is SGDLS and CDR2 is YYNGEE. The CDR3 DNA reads TGTGCCAGCAGCGCAGACGCGGCATCCAGCTCCTACGAGCAGTACTTC. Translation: CASSADAASSSYEQYF.

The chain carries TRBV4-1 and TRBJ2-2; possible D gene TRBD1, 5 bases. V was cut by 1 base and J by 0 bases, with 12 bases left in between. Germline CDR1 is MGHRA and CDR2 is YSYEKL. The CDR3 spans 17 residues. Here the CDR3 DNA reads TGCGCCAGCAGCCAAGGGCCAAGGGGATCGAACACCGGGGAGCTGTTTTTT. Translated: CASSQGPRGSNTGELFF.

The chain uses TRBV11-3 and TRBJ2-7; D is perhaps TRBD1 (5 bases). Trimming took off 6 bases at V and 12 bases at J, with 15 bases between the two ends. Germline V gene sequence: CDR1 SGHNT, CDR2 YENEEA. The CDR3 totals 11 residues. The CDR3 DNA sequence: TGTGCCAGCAGTCAAGGGGTCGGTTGGTACGTC. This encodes CASSQGVGWYV.

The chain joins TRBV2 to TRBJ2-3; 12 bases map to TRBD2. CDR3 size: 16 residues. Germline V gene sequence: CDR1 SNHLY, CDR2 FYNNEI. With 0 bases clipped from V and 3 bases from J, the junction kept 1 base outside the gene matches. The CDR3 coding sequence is TGTGCCAGCAGTGAAGCGACTAGCGGGGGTACAGATACGCAGTATTTT. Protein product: CASSEATSGGTDTQYF. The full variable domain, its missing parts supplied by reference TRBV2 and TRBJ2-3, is EPEVTQTPSHQVTQMGQEVILRCVPISNHLYFYWYRQILGQKVEFLVSFYNNEISEKSEIFDDQFSVERPDGSNFTLKIRSTKLEDSAMYFCASSEATSGGTDTQYFGPGTRLTVL.

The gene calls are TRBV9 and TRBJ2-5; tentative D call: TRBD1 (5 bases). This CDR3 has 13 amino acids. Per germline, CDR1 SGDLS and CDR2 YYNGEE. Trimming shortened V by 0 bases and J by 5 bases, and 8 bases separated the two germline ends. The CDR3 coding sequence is TGTGCCAGCAGCGTAGGGGGCCGGGAGACCCAGTACTTC. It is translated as CASSVGGRETQYF.

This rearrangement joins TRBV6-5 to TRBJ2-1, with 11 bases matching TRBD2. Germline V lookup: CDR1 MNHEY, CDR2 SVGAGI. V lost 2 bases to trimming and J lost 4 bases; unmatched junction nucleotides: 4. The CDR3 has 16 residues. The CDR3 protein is CASSYHLAGGYNEQFF. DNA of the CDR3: TGTGCCAGCAGTTACCATCTAGCGGGGGGATACAATGAGCAGTTCTTC.

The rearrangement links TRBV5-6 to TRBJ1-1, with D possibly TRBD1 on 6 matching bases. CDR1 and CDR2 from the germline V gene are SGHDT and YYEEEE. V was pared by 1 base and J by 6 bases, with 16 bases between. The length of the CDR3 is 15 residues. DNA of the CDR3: TGTGCCAGCAGCTTGCCCCACAGGGATCATTCTGAAGCTTTCTTT. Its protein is CASSLPHRDHSEAFF.

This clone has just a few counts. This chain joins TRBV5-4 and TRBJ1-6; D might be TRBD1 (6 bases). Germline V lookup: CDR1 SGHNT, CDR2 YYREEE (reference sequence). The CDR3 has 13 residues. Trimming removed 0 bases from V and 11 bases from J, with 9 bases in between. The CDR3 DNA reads TGTGCCAGCAGCTTGGAGGGGGTTGCACCCCTCCACTTT. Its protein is CASSLEGVAPLHF.

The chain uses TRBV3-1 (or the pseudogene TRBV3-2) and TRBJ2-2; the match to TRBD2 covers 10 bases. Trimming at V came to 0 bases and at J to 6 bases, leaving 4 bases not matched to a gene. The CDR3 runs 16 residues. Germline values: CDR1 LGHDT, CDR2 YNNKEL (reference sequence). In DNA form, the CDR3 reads TGTGCCAGCAGCCAAGAAACTAGCGGGGTCTCCGGGGAGCTGTTTTTT. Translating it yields CASSQETSGVSGELFF.

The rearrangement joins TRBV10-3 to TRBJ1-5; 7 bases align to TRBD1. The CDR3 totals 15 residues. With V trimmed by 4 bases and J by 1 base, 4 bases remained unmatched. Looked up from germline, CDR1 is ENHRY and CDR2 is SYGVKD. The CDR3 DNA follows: TGTGCCATCAGTGCAGGGGGAGACAGCAATCAGCCCCAGCATTTT. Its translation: CAISAGGDSNQPQHF.

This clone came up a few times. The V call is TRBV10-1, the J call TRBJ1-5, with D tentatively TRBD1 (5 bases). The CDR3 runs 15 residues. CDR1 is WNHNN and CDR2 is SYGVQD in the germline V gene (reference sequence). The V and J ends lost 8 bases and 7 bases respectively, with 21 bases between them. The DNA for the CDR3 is TGCGCCAGCTTTTGGGGAGGGCAGGGAGAACAGCCCCAGCATTTT. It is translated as CASFWGGQGEQPQHF.

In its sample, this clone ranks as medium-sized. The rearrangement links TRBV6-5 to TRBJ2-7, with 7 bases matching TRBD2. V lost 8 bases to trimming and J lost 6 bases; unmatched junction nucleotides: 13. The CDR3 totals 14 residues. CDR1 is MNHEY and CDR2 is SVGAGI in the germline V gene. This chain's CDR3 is CASSPAAGEGEQYV. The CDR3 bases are TGTGCCAGCTCCCCAGCTGCGGGGGAAGGCGAGCAGTACGTC.

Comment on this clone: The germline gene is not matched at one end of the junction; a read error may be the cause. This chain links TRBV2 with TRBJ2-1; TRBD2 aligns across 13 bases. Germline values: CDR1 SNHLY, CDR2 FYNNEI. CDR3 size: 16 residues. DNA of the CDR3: TGTGCCAGCAGACCAACTGCCGGGACTAGCGGGGCCGGGGGGGTCTTC. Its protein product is CASRPTAGTSGAGGVF.

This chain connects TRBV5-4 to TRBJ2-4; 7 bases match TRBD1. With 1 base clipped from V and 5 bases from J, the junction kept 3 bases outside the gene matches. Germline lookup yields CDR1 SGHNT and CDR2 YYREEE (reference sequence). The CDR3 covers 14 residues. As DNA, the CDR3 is TGTGCCAGCAGCTTGAAGACAGGGCAAAACATTCAGTACTTC. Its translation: CASSLKTGQNIQYF. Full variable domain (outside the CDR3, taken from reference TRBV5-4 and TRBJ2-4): ETGVTQSPTHLIKTRGQQVTLRCSSQSGHNTVSWYQQALGQGPQFIFQYYREEENGRGNFPPRFSGLQFPNYSSELNVNALELDDSALYLCASSLKTGQNIQYFGAGTRLSVL.

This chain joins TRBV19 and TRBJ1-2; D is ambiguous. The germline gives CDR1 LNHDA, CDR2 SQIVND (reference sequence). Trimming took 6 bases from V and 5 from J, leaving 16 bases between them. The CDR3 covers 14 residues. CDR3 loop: CASSQLGLTYGYTF. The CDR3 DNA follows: TGTGCCAGTAGCCAACTGGGCCTTACTTATGGCTACACCTTC.

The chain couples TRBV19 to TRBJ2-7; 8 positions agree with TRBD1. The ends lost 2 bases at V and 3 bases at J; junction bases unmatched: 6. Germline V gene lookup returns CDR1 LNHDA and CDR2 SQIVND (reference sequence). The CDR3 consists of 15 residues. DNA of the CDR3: TGTGCCAGTAGTATAAAAGTTGACAGGGGCTACGAGCAGTACGTC. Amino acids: CASSIKVDRGYEQYV.

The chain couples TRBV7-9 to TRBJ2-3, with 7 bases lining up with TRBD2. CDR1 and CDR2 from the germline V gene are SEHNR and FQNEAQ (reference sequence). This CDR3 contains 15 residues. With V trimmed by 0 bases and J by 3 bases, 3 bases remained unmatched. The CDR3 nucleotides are TGTGCCAGCAGCTTAGCGCGGGGGACTACAGATACGCAGTATTTT. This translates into CASSLARGTTDTQYF.

In DNA, the CDR3 is TGCGCCAGCAGCCAAGCCGGGTATTCTGGAAACACCATATATTTT. Protein product: CASSQAGYSGNTIYF. V and J are TRBV4-1 and TRBJ1-3; no definite D call. There are 15 residues in the CDR3. Germline values: CDR1 MGHRA, CDR2 YSYEKL. V lost 1 base, J lost 1 base, and 8 bases lay in between.

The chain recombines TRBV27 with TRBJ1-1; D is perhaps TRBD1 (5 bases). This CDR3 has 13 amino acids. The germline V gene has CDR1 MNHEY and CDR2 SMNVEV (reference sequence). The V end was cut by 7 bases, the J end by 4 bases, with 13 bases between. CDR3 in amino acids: CASNEYGGTEAFF. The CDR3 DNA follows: TGTGCCAGCAACGAATACGGGGGCACTGAAGCTTTCTTT.